This T cell receptor beta chain was captured in a study of T cells after yellow fever vaccination (dated by TCRdb to between 2019 and 2020). The study in broad terms: Libraries from fractions with low cell numbers were prepared with the SMART-Seq v4 Ultra Low Input RNA kit. To follow T-cell clones before and after primary and booster YFV17D yellow fever vaccination, bulk TCR alpha and beta repertoires were sequenced over time. Two healthy male donors, one aged 18 to 30 and one aged 30 to 40 years, were included in the cohort. Blood samples were taken at several timepoints before and after primary and secondary immunization, and bulk PBMC replicates and cell subsets were isolated. General findings and caveats noted by the study authors: A small fraction of clonotypes appeared in both the CD4 and CD8 compartments, likely as a result of convergent recombination. Computational filtering was required because FACS-sorted repertoires could contain abundant contaminating clonotypes from the bulk population. After the booster, most clones that had expanded after primary vaccination were detected again (roughly 95% of CD4 and around nine tenths of CD8), suggesting broad maintenance of memory. The secondary T-cell response was weaker than the primary response but faster, peaking on day 5 instead of day 15. Because only a couple of donors were included in the study, the extent to which the findings can be generalized is limited.

This clonotype was seen a few times. This clone's antigen is unknown. One base away there is no much larger clone; base qualities are not given. Trimming removed 4 bases from V and 5 bases from J; the gene matches leave 8 bases unexplained. CDR1 and CDR2, per the germline V gene, are SGHRS and YFSETQ. There are 15 amino acids in the CDR3, from cysteine to phenylalanine inclusive. CDR3 DNA is the only sequence kept; it has 45 bases, read in frame from the first base. The intended sense of this specimen's treatment or condition label: live attenuated yellow fever vaccine strain. PBMCs were isolated from peripheral blood using a standard Ficoll-Paque protocol. Dynabeads CD4 and CD8 positive selection kits were used to isolate CD4 and CD8 T-cell fractions. TriZol was used to extract RNA from bulk PBMCs, CD4 and CD8 fractions, and dextramer-positive and dextramer-negative fractions. Synthesis of TCR cDNA relied on 5'RACE template switching, a step that introduced a universal primer site along with unique molecular identifiers. Priming for cDNA synthesis came from both the TCR alpha and TCR beta constant segments. Libraries were amplified in two PCR steps, with sample barcodes and sequencing adapters added in the second step. Sequencing of libraries was performed on Illumina HiSeq 2500 (2x100 bp) or NovaSeq (2x150 bp). Turning to the authors' computational methods: Demultiplexing of reads and collapsing into UMI consensus sequences were performed with MIGEC, and V(D)J alignment was carried out with MiXCR. Using edgeR on replicate PBMC samples, clonotypes were called vaccine-responding if FDR was below 0.01 and the log2 fold change was above 5 up to day 15. Each bulk clonotype was labeled CD4 or CD8 based on which sequenced repertoire, CD4 or CD8, contained the clonotype at higher abundance. TCRdb handled the public reads itself, with Q25 trimming in fastp and clone calling in MiXCR, and kept productive beta chains. For every CDR3 protein sequence, its rows merge into one entry that carries the most common genes and DNA. TCRdb, rather than the study authors, made the V and J calls. This sample lists over 45,000 distinct CDR3 sequences; roughly 6.9% were detected once. The ten most abundant clones make up less than 45% of the sample.

This sample comprised CD8+ T cells sorted from PBMCs, obtained on the day of the first yellow fever vaccination. The sequence derives from a man aged 18 to 29 who received the YFV17D yellow fever vaccine. The chain was built from TRBV5-1 and TRBJ1-1; 10 junctional bases match TRBD1. The CDR3 region: CASSLTGGEYTEAFF. The DNA sequence follows: TGCGCCAGCAGCCTGACAGGGGGCGAGTATACTGAAGCTTTCTTT.